This T cell receptor (beta chain) appears in the sequencing data of a study of T-cell memory formation after mild COVID-19. Overall study results and limits: A second wave of clones peaked on day 37, and their SARS-CoV-2 specificity went unconfirmed. Memory cells collected pre-infection included some clones that later responded, suggesting cross-reactive memory joined. From day 15 to 85, contracting clones were balanced between CD4 and CD8, whereas later expanders leaned toward CD4+.

This clonotype occurred many times. Its antigen remains unknown. The V and J ends lost 3 bases and 3 bases respectively, with 1 base between them. CDR1 and CDR2 (germline): SEHNR, FQNEAQ (reference sequence). CDR3 length: 11 amino acids. Constant-segment primers were used for 5'RACE, and the resulting TCR alpha and TCR beta cDNA libraries carried sample barcodes and UMIs. TCRdb independently ran MiXCR on the 5' RACE reads; one entry per CDR3 protein. The sample lists under 250,000 distinct CDR3 sequences; 8% to 9.5% were seen once. This receptor was obtained from a man between 18 and 35 years old who had mild COVID-19 (a few samples of this study predate the infection). Cell type and time point are not known. The sequencing sample was made of PBMCs or a T cell subset sorted from them (not recorded which). J is TRBJ2-3 and V is TRBV7-9; D not resolved. The CDR3 coding sequence is TGTGCCAGCAGCTTTACAGATACGCAGTATTTT. Protein sequence: CASSFTDTQYF.